This TCR beta chain was found in a study of beta chain features in type 1 diabetes. The CDR3 is 15 residues long. The germline V gene encodes CDR1 SEHNR and CDR2 FQNEAQ (reference sequence). The V and J ends lost 4 bases and 2 bases, in that order; junction bases with no gene match: 7. As every portion of the isolated RNA was reverse transcribed, the sequencing read expressed TCRB transcripts. The data were produced by immunoSEQ multiplex PCR, yet TCRdb's version contains in-frame clones alone and is incomplete. The sample includes some 48,000 clones, 35% to 55% of them seen just once. Findings and caveats of the study: TCRB CDR3s from Type 1 diabetes patients were moderately but significantly shorter in all four CD4+ subsets. Among type 1 diabetes patients, VDJ junctions had fewer insertions and more deletions.

On this clone itself: The antigen remains undetermined.

Sequencing used stem cell memory CD4+ T cells from blood. This TCR derives from a man aged 25-40 years with type 1 diabetes. The chain uses TRBV7-9 and TRBJ1-2, with 7 bases matching TRBD1. CDR3 nucleotides: TGTGCCAGCAGCTCTATTGGACAGGCCAACTATGGCTACACCTTC. Its protein is CASSSIGQANYGYTF.